This T cell receptor beta chain was sequenced during a study of OX40 agonist ivuxolimab in advanced cancers. For the study at large: Antecedent anti-PD-1, anti-PD-L1 or anti-CTLA-4 therapy was permissible, with approximately 44% having received some.

The study sampled blood at baseline, cycle 4 day 1, and cycle 7 day 1. Some clones are missing from TCRdb's copy, which holds only in-frame ones; the method was immunoSEQ multiplex PCR. The repertoire holds approximately 94,000 clones, with more than 90% as singletons. Trimming took off 2 bases at V and 2 bases at J, with 7 bases between the two ends. Germline loops: CDR1 SNHLY, CDR2 FYNNEI. The CDR3 is 14 amino acids. The sequence derives from an adult with an advanced solid tumor such as melanoma, head and neck, liver or kidney cancer. Source: CD4+ or CD8+ T cells sorted from blood, taken in a trial of the OX40 agonist ivuxolimab. The chain employs TRBV2 and TRBJ1-3; unclear D gene. The CDR3 DNA is TGTGCCAGCAGTGAAATGTCAGCTGGAAACACCATATATTTT. Translation: CASSEMSAGNTIYF. Complete variable domain (other parts from reference TRBV2 and TRBJ1-3): EPEVTQTPSHQVTQMGQEVILRCVPISNHLYFYWYRQILGQKVEFLVSFYNNEISEKSEIFDDQFSVERPDGSNFTLKIRSTKLEDSAMYFCASSEMSAGNTIYFGEGSWLTVV.